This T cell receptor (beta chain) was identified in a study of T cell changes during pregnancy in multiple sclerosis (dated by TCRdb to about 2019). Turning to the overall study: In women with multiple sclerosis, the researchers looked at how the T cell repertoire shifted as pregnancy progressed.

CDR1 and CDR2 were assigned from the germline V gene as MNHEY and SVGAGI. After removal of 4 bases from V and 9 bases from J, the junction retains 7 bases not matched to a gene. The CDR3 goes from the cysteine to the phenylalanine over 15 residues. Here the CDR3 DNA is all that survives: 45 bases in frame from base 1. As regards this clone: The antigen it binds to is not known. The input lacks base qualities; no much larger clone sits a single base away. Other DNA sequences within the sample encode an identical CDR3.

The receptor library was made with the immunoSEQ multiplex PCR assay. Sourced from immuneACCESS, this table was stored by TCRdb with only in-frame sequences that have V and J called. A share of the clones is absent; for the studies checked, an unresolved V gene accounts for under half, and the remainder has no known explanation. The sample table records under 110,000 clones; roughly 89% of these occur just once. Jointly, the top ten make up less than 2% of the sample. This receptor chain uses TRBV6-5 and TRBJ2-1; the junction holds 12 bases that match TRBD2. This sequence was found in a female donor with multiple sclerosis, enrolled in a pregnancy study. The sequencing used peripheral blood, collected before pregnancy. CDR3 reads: CASSSASGGASEQFF. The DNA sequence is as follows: TGTGCCAGCAGTTCGGCTAGCGGGGGGGCCAGTGAGCAGTTCTTC.